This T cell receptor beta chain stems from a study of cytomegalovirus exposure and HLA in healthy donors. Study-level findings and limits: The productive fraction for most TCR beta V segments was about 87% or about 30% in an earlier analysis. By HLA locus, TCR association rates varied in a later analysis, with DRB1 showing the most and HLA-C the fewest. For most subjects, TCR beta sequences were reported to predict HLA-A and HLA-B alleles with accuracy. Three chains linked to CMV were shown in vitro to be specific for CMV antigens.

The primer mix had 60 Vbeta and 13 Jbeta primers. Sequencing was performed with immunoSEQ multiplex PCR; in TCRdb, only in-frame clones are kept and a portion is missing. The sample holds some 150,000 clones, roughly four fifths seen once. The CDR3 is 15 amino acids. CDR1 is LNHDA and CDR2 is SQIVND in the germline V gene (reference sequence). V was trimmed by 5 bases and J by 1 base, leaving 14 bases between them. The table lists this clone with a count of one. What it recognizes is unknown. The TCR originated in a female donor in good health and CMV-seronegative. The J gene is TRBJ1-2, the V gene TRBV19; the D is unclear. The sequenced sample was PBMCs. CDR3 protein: CASSSTPSLNYGYTF. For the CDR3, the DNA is TGTGCCAGTAGTTCTACCCCAAGTCTTAACTATGGCTACACCTTC.